Sequencing of this T cell receptor (beta chain) was carried out in a study of shared clonotypes between healthy human individuals. Study-level information: The plates for each donor numbered three CD4 naive, three CD4 memory, two CD8 naive and one CD8 memory.

V was clipped by 4 bases and J by 3 bases; unmatched bases: 5. Germline lookup yields CDR1 LNHDA and CDR2 SQIVND (reference sequence). The CDR3 runs 14 residues. The method was immunoSEQ multiplex PCR; TCRdb's version includes in-frame clones alone and lacks a portion of them. The sample carries millions of clones, around nine tenths recorded once. The chain has TRBV19 and TRBJ2-7, with 8 bases identical to TRBD1. The receptor comes from a man younger than 35 in good health. Specimen: naive CD4+ T cells sorted from blood. The subset here: CD45RA+ positively selected. The CDR3 DNA follows: TGTGCCAGTAGTAGGACAGGGAAGGACTACGAGCAGTACTTC. Translation gives CASSRTGKDYEQYF.